This TCR beta chain was observed in a study of OX40 agonist ivuxolimab in advanced cancers. About the study: Dose-escalation patients had hepatocellular carcinoma, melanoma, renal cell or head and neck cancer. Regarding the study as a whole: Certain nonresponding patients likewise had low normalized T-cell clonal expansion. CD8+ T cells showed, on average, more clonal expansion than CD4+ cells.

Germline assignment: CDR1 MNHNY and CDR2 SVGAGI (reference sequence). Between the trimmed V and J ends, which lost 6 bases and 2 bases, there was a span of 11 bases. The CDR3 is 14 amino acids. Sequencing used immunoSEQ multiplex PCR; TCRdb keeps in-frame clones, though not all of them. The sample lists under 70,000 clones, roughly 88% occurring once. Comment on this clone: Antigen specificity is unknown.

The chain is built from TRBV6-6 and TRBJ1-5; TRBD1 is a possible D gene (5 bases). The TCR sequence derives from an adult with an advanced solid tumor such as melanoma, head and neck, liver or kidney cancer. The material was CD4+ or CD8+ T cells sorted from blood, obtained in a trial of the OX40 agonist ivuxolimab. The CDR3 coding sequence is TGTGCCAGCAGACCCGACAGCCGCAATCAGCCCCAGCATTTT. Translation: CASRPDSRNQPQHF.